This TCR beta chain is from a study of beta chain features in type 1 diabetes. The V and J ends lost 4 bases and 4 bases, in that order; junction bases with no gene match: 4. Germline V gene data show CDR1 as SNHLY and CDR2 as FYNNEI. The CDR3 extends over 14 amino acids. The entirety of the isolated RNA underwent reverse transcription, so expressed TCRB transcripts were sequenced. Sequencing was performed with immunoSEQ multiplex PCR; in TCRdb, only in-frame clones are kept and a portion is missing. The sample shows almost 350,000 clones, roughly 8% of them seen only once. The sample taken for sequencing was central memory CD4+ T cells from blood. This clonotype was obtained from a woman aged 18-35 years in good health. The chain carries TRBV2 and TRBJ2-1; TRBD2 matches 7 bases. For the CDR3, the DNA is TGTGCCAGCAGTGGCCTAGCGGAATACAATGAGCAGTTCTTC. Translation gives CASSGLAEYNEQFF.